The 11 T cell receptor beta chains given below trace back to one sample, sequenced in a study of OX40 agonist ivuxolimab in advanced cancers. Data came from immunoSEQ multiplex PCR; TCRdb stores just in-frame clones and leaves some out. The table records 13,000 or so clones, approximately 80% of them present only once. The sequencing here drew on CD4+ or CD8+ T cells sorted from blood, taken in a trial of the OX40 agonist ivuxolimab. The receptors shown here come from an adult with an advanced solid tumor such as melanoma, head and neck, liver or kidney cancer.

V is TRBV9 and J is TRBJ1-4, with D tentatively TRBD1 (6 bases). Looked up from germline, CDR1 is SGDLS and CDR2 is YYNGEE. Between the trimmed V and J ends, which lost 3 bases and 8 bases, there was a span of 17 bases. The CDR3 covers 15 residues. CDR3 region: CASSGGTSVSEKLFF. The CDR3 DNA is TGTGCCAGCAGCGGCGGGACATCCGTCTCGGAAAAACTGTTTTTT.

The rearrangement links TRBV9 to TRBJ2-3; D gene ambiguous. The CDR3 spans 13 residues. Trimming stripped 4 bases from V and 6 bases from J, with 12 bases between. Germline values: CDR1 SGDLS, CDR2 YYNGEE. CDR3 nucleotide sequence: TGTGCCAGCAGCCCCCCCAGTAAGGATACGCAGTATTTT. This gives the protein CASSPPSKDTQYF.

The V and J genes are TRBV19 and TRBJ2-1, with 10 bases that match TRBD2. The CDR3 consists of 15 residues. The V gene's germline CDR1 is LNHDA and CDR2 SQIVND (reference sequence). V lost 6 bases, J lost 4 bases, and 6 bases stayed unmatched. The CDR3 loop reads CASRLGLADYNEQFF. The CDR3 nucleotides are TGTGCCAGTAGGCTCGGACTAGCGGATTACAATGAGCAGTTCTTC.

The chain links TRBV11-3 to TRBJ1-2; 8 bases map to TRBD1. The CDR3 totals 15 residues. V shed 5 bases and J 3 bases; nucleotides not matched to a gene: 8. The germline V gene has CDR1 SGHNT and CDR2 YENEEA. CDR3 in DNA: TGTGCCAGCAGCGCGTACAGGGGGGGTTACTATGGCTACACCTTC. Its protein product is CASSAYRGGYYGYTF. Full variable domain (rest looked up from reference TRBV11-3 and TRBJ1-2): EAGVVQSPRYKIIEKKQPVAFWCNPISGHNTLYWYLQNLGQGPELLIRYENEEAVDDSQLPKDRFSAERLKGVDSTLKIQPAELGDSAVYLCASSAYRGGYYGYTFGSGTRLTVV.

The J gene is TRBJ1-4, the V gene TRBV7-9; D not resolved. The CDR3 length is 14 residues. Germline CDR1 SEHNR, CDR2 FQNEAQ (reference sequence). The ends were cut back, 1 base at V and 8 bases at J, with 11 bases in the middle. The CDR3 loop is CASSLVIGREKLFF. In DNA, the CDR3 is TGTGCCAGCAGCTTAGTAATCGGGCGGGAAAAACTGTTTTTT.

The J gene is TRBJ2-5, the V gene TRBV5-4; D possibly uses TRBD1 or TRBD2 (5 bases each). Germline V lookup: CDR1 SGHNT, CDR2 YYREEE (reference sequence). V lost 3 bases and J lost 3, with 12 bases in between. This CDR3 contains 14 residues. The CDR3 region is CASSWGNFKETQYF. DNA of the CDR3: TGTGCCAGCAGCTGGGGGAATTTTAAAGAGACCCAGTACTTC.

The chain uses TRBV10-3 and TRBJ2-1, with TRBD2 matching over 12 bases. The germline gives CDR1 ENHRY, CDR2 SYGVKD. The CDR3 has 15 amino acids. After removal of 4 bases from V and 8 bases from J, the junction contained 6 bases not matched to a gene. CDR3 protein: CAISGRTSGTDEQFF. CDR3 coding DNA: TGTGCCATCAGTGGGAGGACTAGCGGGACGGATGAGCAGTTCTTC.

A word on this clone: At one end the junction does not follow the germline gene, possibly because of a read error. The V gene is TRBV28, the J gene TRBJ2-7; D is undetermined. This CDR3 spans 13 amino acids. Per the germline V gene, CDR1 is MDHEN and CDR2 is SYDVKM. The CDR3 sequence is CASTPVDSHEQYF. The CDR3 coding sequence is TGTGCCAGCACCCCTGTAGACTCCCACGAGCAGTACTTC. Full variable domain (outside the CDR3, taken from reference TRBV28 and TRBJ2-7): DVKVTQSSRYLVKRTGEKVFLECVQDMDHENMFWYRQDPGLGLRLIYFSYDVKMKEKGDIPEGYSVSREKKERFSLILESASTNQTSMYLCASTPVDSHEQYFGPGTRLTVT.

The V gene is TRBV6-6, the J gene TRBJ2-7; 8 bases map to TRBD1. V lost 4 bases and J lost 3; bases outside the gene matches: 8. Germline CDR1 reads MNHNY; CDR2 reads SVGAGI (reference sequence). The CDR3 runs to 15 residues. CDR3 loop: CASSSTTGGVYEQYF. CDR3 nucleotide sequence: TGTGCCAGCAGTTCCACTACAGGGGGTGTCTACGAGCAGTACTTC.

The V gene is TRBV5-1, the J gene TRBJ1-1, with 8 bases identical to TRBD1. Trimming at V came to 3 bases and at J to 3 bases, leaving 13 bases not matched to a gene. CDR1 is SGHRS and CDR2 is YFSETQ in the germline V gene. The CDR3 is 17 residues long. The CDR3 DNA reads TGCGCCAGCAGCTGGGGACAGGCCCTGGGGATGGACACTGAAGCTTTCTTT. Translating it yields CASSWGQALGMDTEAFF.

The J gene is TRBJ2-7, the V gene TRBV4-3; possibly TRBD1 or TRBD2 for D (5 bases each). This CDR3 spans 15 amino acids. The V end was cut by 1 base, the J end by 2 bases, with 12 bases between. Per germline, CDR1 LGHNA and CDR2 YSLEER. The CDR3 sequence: CASSQVGTGPYEQYF. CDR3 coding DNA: TGCGCCAGCAGCCAAGTTGGGACGGGACCCTACGAGCAGTACTTC.